This T cell receptor (beta chain) came from a study of T cells in Graves' hyperthyroidism and ophthalmopathy (dated by TCRdb to about 2019). A note on the overall study: Peripheral blood samples were taken at initial diagnosis, before any treatment was given. To identify distinguishing TCR V-J signatures, a discovery cohort of around 98 patients was used, comprising 40 to 45 with Graves' ophthalmopathy and around 60 with stable Graves' hyperthyroidism. An independent validation cohort of under 20 hyperthyroidism patients and about 16 patients who later progressed to ophthalmopathy tested prospective prediction of ophthalmopathy. The roughly 100 discovery patients were divided at random into training and test sets in a 7:3 ratio. Thyroid tissue and blood T-cell repertoires from six or seven Graves' hyperthyroidism patients were also compared in the study. After blood sampling, hyperthyroidism patients were treated with methimazole at a starting dose of 30 mg daily, and ophthalmopathy patients were treated with high-dose intravenous methylprednisolone. TCR Vbeta CDR3 sequencing of 120 to 150 peripheral blood samples (approximately 44 ophthalmopathy, roughly 74 hyperthyroidism and roughly 17 progressor patients) is reported in the paper.

Overall study outcomes, separate from this receptor: During validation, the model predicted progression to ophthalmopathy a median of roughly 7.1 months ahead of onset, with approximately 71% sensitivity and about 75% specificity. Ophthalmopathy was separated from stable hyperthyroidism by a 13 V-J signature model, with approximately 85% sensitivity and about 84% specificity obtained in cross-validation and 80%/75% obtained in testing. Blood samples also contained most of the expanded thyroid clonotypes (frequency above 0.001), which suggests that blood repertoires may reflect thyroid immune responses. Sample size was not statistically predetermined, and investigators were not blinded to group allocation.

CDR1 and CDR2, looked up from the germline V gene, are SGHRS and YFSETQ. Trimming leaves V shorter by 4 bases and J shorter by 7 bases, with the junction holding 13 bases beyond the gene matches. The CDR3 spans 17 residues, from the cysteine through the phenylalanine. Just CDR3 DNA is preserved here, 51 bases in frame from base 1. TCR beta CDR3 regions were amplified from RNA transcripts. The first round of RT-PCR for the TCR CDR3 was performed with the HTBI primer set and the Qiagen OneStep RT-PCR kit. Libraries were constructed in a second round of multiplex PCR, after which size selection and purification were performed. Sequencing of the libraries was done on an Illumina HiSeq2000 using paired-end 100 bp reads. The published analysis was carried out like this. SOAPnuke was used to process the raw data, throwing out any read that contained adapters or uncalled bases, had a mean Phred below 15, or lacked an exact constant-primer or identifier match. High-quality paired reads were merged with COPE v1.2.5, and unique nucleotide sequences were defined as clonotypes. MiTCR v1.1 was used to align clonotypes to the IMGT TRBV, TRBD and TRBJ reference segments. The analysis was restricted to V-J combinations with a frequency above 0.0001, which together covered 98% to 99.2% of the repertoires. The TCS score was defined as F50 (clonal expansion) divided by E x V (chaos), with BLOSUM62-based TCRdist calculated between CDR3 peptides within each V-J. Welch's t-statistics and random forest reduced 500 to 550 V-J features to 10 to 15, which were used in a naive Bayes classifier (R e1071). TCRdb reprocessing: public reads trimmed at Q25 with fastp, clones called with MiXCR, in-frame beta chains kept. Identical CDR3 proteins give one entry, which carries the most common genes and DNA. The V and J calls and clone size are TCRdb's, not the authors'. This sample has some 530,000 distinct CDR3 sequences in its table, and about 20% of those were observed once. The biggest ten clones account for around 50% of the sample.

Comment on this clonotype: Its antigen is still unknown. Within one base of it there is no much larger clone, and no base qualities were kept.

Ophthalmopathy patients had moderately to severely active disease, with a Clinical Activity Score of 3 or more, a NOSPECS grade of 4 or more, and a disease duration of less than 3 months. Patients with uncontrolled infections, other autoimmune diseases, pregnancy or lactation were excluded. Diagnoses relied on clinical symptoms, serum thyroxine and TRAb, thyroid ultrasound and orbital computed tomography. PBMCs were separated from 8 to 10 ml of fresh peripheral blood using Ficoll-Paque density gradient centrifugation. Total RNA was extracted with Trizol reagent, and quality was checked on an Agilent 2100 Bioanalyzer.

The chain is encoded by TRBV5-1 joined to TRBJ1-4; TRBD1 aligns with 10 central bases. This TCR was sampled from a woman between 65 and 79 years old with Graves' ophthalmopathy. Material for sequencing was blood. The CDR3 loop reads CASSTSPGTGDGEKLFF. Here is the DNA: TGCGCCAGCAGCACCAGTCCCGGGACAGGGGACGGTGAAAAACTGTTTTTT.